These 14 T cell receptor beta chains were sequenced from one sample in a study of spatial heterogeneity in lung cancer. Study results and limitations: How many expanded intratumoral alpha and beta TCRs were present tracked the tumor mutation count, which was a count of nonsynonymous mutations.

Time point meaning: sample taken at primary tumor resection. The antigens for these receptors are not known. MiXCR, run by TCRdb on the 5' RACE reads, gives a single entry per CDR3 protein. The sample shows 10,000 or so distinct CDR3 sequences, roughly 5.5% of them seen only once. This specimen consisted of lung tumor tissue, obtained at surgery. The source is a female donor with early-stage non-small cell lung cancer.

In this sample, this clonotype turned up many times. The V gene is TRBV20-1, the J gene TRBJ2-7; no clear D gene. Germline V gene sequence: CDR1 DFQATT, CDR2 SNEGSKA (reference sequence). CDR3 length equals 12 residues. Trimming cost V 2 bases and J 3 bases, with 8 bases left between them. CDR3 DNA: TGCAGTGCTAGATTTGCGGACTACGAGCAGTACTTC. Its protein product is CSARFADYEQYF.

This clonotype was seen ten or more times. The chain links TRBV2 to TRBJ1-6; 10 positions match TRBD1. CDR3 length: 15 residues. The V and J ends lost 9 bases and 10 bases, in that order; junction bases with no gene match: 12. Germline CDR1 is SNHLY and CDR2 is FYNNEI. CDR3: CASTLSGTGESPLHF. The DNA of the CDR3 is TGTGCCAGTACCCTATCCGGGACAGGGGAGTCACCCCTCCACTTT.

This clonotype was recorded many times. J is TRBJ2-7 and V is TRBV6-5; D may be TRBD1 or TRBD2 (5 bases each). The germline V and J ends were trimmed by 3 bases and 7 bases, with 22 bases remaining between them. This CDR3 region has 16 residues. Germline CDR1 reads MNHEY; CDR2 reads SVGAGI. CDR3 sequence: CASSYDWGQGVVEQYF. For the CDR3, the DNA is TGTGCCAGCAGTTATGATTGGGGCCAGGGAGTAGTTGAGCAGTACTTC.

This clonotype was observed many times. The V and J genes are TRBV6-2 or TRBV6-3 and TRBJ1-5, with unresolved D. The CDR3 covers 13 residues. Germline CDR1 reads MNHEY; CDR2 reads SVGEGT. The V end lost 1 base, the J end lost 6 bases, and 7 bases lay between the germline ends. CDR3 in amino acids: CASSYFGSQPQHF. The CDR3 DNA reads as TGTGCCAGCAGTTACTTCGGCTCTCAGCCCCAGCATTTT.

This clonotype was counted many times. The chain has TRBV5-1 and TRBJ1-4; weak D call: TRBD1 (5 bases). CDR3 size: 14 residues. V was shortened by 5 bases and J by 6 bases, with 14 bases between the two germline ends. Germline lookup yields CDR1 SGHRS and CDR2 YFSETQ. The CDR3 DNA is TGCGCCAGCAGACAGGACACTGGATATGAAAAACTGTTTTTT. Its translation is CASRQDTGYEKLFF.

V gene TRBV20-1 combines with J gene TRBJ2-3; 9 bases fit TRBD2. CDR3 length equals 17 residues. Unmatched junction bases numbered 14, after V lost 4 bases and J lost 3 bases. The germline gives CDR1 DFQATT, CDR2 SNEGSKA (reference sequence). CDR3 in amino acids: CSATGGRAPLSTDTQYF. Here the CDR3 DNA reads TGCAGTGCTACCGGCGGGAGGGCCCCTCTCTCTACAGATACGCAGTATTTT.

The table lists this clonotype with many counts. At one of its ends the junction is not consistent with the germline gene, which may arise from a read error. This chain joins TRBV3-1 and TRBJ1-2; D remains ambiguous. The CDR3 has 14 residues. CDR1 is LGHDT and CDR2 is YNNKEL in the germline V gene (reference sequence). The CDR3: CASIQSWGNYGYTF. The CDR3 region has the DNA TGTGCCAGCATCCAAAGTTGGGGTAACTATGGCTACACCTTC. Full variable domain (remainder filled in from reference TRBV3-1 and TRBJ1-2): DTAVSQTPKYLVTQMGNDKSIKCEQNLGHDTMYWYKQDSKKFLKIMFSYNNKELIINETVPNRFSPKSPDKAHLNLHINSLELGDSAVYFCASIQSWGNYGYTFGSGTRLTVV.

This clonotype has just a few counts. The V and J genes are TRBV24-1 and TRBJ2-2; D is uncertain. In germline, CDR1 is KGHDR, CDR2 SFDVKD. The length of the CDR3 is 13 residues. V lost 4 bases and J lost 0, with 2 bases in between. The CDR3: CATSETNTGELFF. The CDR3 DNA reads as TGTGCCACCAGTGAAACGAACACCGGGGAGCTGTTTTTT.

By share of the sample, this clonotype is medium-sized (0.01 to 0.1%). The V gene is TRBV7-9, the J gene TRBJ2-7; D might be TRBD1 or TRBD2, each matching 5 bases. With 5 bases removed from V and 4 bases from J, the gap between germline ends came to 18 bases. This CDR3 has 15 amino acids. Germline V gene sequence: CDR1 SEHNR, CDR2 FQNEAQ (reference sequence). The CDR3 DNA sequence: TGTGCCAGCAGCCCAAGGGACCGGTGGACTTACGAGCAGTACTTC. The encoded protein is CASSPRDRWTYEQYF.

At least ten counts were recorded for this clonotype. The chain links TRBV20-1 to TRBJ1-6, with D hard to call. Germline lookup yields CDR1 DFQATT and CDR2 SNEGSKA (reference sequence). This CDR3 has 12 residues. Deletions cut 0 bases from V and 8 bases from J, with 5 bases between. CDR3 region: CSAREADSPLHF. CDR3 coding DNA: TGCAGTGCTAGAGAGGCGGATTCACCCCTCCACTTT.

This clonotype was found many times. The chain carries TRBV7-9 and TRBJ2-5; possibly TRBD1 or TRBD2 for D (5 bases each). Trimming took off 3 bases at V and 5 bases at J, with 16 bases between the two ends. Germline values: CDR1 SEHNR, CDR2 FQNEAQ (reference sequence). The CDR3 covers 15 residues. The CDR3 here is CASSLVTGAGETQYF. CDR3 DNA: TGTGCCAGCAGCTTGGTCACCGGGGCTGGGGAGACCCAGTACTTC.

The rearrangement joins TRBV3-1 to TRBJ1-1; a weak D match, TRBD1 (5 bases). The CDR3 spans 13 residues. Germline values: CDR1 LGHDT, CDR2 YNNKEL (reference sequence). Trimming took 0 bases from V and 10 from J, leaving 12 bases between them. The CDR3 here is CASSQDRGRGAFF. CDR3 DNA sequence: TGTGCCAGCAGCCAAGATCGGGGCCGGGGAGCTTTCTTT. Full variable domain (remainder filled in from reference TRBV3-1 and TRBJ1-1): DTAVSQTPKYLVTQMGNDKSIKCEQNLGHDTMYWYKQDSKKFLKIMFSYNNKELIINETVPNRFSPKSPDKAHLNLHINSLELGDSAVYFCASSQDRGRGAFFGQGTRLTVV.

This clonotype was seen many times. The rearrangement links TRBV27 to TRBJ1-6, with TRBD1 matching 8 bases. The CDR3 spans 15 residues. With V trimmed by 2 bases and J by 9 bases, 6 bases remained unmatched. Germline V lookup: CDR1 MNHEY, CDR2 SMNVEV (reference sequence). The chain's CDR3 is CASSLDTGGTSPLHF. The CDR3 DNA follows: TGTGCCAGCAGTTTAGATACAGGGGGGACTTCACCCCTCCACTTT.

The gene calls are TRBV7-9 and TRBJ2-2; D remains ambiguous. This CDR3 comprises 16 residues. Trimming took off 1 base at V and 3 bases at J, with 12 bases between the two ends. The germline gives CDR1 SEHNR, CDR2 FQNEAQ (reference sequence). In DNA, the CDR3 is TGTGCCAGCAGCTTAGGGGTCGGACGGGACACCGGGGAGCTGTTTTTT. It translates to CASSLGVGRDTGELFF.